This TCR beta chain was retrieved from a study of blood T cell repertoires in COVID-19. Study-level information: Nucleic acid was either cDNA or gDNA, and it came from T cells, B-cell-depleted T cells, or PBMCs.

The germline CDR1 and CDR2 sequences are LNHDA and SQIVND (reference sequence). The CDR3 is made up of 18 amino acids. The ends were cut back, 2 bases at V and 3 bases at J, with 23 bases in the middle. Libraries were prepared by immunoSEQ multiplex PCR; TCRdb keeps only in-frame clonotypes and omits some of them. The table has tens of thousands of clones, over 85% seen once. The V call is TRBV19, the J call TRBJ2-7; D unresolved. The sample was peripheral blood. This TCR came from a human donor with active COVID-19. The donor label of this sample is uncertain. The CDR3 sequence: CASSISLHSRELIYEQYF. The DNA for the CDR3 is TGTGCCAGTAGTATATCCCTCCATTCGCGCGAATTGATCTACGAGCAGTACTTC.